The rows below give T cell receptor beta chains drawn from one sample of a study of OX40 agonist ivuxolimab in advanced cancers. Generated by immunoSEQ multiplex PCR, the TCRdb table keeps only in-frame clones and is missing some. The sample lists tens of thousands of clones, around 83% seen once, with under 45% in the top ten. The specimen was CD4+ or CD8+ T cells sorted from blood, collected in a trial of the OX40 agonist ivuxolimab. Source of these receptors: an adult with an advanced solid tumor such as melanoma, head and neck, liver or kidney cancer. Each CDR3 is given with its conserved first and last residue. Expanded clones get a size class; other rows say once, few or many, or leave the size out.

clone_size: .
j_call: TRBJ2-7
v_call: TRBV5-7
cdr3_aa: CASSHSSYEQYF

clone_size: .
j_call: TRBJ1-4
v_call: TRBV5-5
cdr3_aa: CASSSSGTANEKLFF

clone_size: .
j_call: TRBJ2-7
v_call: TRBV7-8
cdr3_aa: CASSPDSALGYEQYF

clone_size: .
j_call: TRBJ1-4
v_call: TRBV19
cdr3_aa: CASSWGPEKLFF

clone_size: .
j_call: TRBJ2-1
v_call: TRBV6-4
cdr3_aa: CASSDMRTALRNEQFF

clone_size: .
j_call: TRBJ1-1
v_call: TRBV10-1
cdr3_aa: CASRLDLNTEAFF

clone_size: .
j_call: TRBJ1-5
v_call: TRBV10-2
cdr3_aa: CASSHSISNQPQHF

clone_size: .
j_call: TRBJ2-1
v_call: TRBV5-1
cdr3_aa: CASSFRPGQGDNEQFF

clone_size: .
j_call: TRBJ2-2
v_call: TRBV9
cdr3_aa: CASSALTETGELFF

clone_size: few
j_call: TRBJ2-7
v_call: TRBV2
cdr3_aa: CASSDRGGYEQYF

clone_size: once
j_call: TRBJ2-1
v_call: TRBV11-2
cdr3_aa: CASSFGSGSMNEQFF

clone_size: .
j_call: TRBJ1-5
v_call: TRBV6-1
cdr3_aa: CASSGGRVGTDSNQPQHF

clone_size: .
j_call: TRBJ1-5
v_call: TRBV21-1
cdr3_aa: CVSSKAQQLALMFHNQPQHF

clone_size: .
j_call: TRBJ1-3
v_call: TRBV28
cdr3_aa: CASSPLTGDYSGNTIYF

clone_size: .
j_call: TRBJ2-7
v_call: TRBV6-1
cdr3_aa: CASRGGGGEAYEQYF

clone_size: .
j_call: TRBJ1-1
v_call: TRBV7-9
cdr3_aa: CASSSGDRGKAEAFF

clone_size: .
j_call: TRBJ2-7
v_call: TRBV28
cdr3_aa: CASSFSRGPYSYEQYF

clone_size: .
j_call: TRBJ1-5
v_call: TRBV19
cdr3_aa: CASSSNQVGNQPQHF

clone_size: .
j_call: TRBJ2-7
v_call: TRBV18
cdr3_aa: CASSRGTGEHHEQYF

clone_size: .
j_call: TRBJ2-5
v_call: TRBV7-9
cdr3_aa: CASSFPGATQTQYF

clone_size: .
j_call: TRBJ2-7
v_call: TRBV7-6
cdr3_aa: CASSPGLTTYEQYF

clone_size: few
j_call: TRBJ2-3
v_call: TRBV10-3
cdr3_aa: CAISELRTLPHTDTQYF

clone_size: .
j_call: TRBJ1-5
v_call: TRBV19
cdr3_aa: CASSIAQEMVQPQHF

clone_size: .
j_call: TRBJ2-1
v_call: TRBV6-1
cdr3_aa: CASGGTSVYEQFF

clone_size: .
j_call: TRBJ2-1
v_call: TRBV4-1
cdr3_aa: CASSRTSGSYNEQFF

clone_size: .
j_call: TRBJ2-1
v_call: TRBV19
cdr3_aa: CASSIASNEQFF

clone_size: few
j_call: TRBJ2-7
v_call: TRBV13
cdr3_aa: CASRVAGAFEQYF

clone_size: .
j_call: TRBJ2-1
v_call: TRBV28
cdr3_aa: CASSRPGQGRNEQFF

clone_size: .
j_call: TRBJ1-3
v_call: TRBV9
cdr3_aa: CASTQGSPGNTIYF

clone_size: .
j_call: TRBJ1-1
v_call: TRBV27
cdr3_aa: CASRLGFGVAEAFF

clone_size: .
j_call: TRBJ1-5
v_call: TRBV12-5
cdr3_aa: CASGRIRDRENQPQHF

clone_size: .
j_call: .
v_call: TRBV4-2
cdr3_aa: CASSQGPAYEQYF

clone_size: .
j_call: TRBJ2-2
v_call: TRBV6-5
cdr3_aa: CATKRRRNTGELFF

clone_size: .
j_call: TRBJ2-1
v_call: TRBV7-3
cdr3_aa: CASSLSFANEQFF